The entry below describes one T cell receptor beta chain. From germline, CDR1 is SGHRS and CDR2 YFSETQ. The CDR3 loop spans 14 amino acids. Trimming took off 4 bases at V and 5 bases at J, with 15 bases between the two ends. Each sample used at least 6 million PBMCs. This sample is part of a study of blood T cells in healthy people across ages. A sample-barcoded 5' primer and a J-beta primer mix were used in a second PCR of roughly 7 to 11 cycles. From each sample, at least 2.5 million paired-end reads containing CDR3 were obtained. MiXCR, run by TCRdb on the 5' RACE reads, gives a single entry per CDR3 protein. Of approximately 900,000 distinct CDR3 sequences in the sample, 40% to 60% were seen once.

The source is a man under 40 in good health. The sequenced material came from blood. The chain has TRBV5-1 and TRBJ2-5; D gene unclear. CDR3 amino acids: CASSPQVPRETQYF. In DNA form, the CDR3 reads TGCGCCAGCAGCCCGCAGGTCCCTCGGGAGACCCAGTACTTC.